The 10 T cell receptor beta chains given below trace back to one sample, sequenced in a study of blood T cell repertoires in COVID-19. Generated by immunoSEQ multiplex PCR, the TCRdb table keeps only in-frame clones and is missing some. In the table there are about 250,000 clones, 65% to 85% of which are singletons. Input material: peripheral blood. These receptors were collected from a man of 80 years or more with acute or convalescent COVID-19.

The chain links TRBV5-1 to TRBJ2-6; tentatively, D is TRBD1 (6 bases). Germline CDR1 SGHRS, CDR2 YFSETQ. V lost 6 bases and J 0 bases, leaving 16 bases between the germline ends. The CDR3 spans 17 residues. The CDR3 spells CASTFGQSFSGANVLTF. In DNA, the CDR3 is TGCGCCAGCACTTTCGGACAGAGCTTCTCTGGGGCCAACGTCCTGACTTTC.

This clone showed up just a few times. The J gene is TRBJ2-3, the V gene TRBV5-4; a possible D gene is TRBD1 (7 bases). The CDR3 is made up of 16 amino acids. Germline CDR1 reads SGHNT; CDR2 reads YYREEE (reference sequence). Trimming removed 3 bases at V and 2 bases at J, with 16 bases between. The CDR3 DNA sequence: TGTGCCAGCAGCTCTAGACAGGGAGGCACCACAGATACGCAGTATTTT. It yields the protein CASSSRQGGTTDTQYF.

This clone has just a few counts. The V gene is TRBV6-1, the J gene TRBJ1-2; D perhaps matches TRBD1 (5 bases). Trimming took off 1 base at V and 8 bases at J, with 20 bases between the two ends. Germline CDR1 and CDR2: MNHNS and SASEGT. This CDR3 spans 16 amino acids. CDR3 region: CASSEGLGHSREGYTF. The DNA for the CDR3 is TGTGCCAGCAGTGAAGGTTTAGGACACTCACGAGAAGGCTACACCTTC.

The CDR3 is CASSQGSGRWDEQFF. The DNA of the CDR3 is TGTGCCAGCTCACAGGGGAGCGGGAGATGGGATGAGCAGTTCTTC. The chain carries TRBV18 and TRBJ2-1; 8 bases fit TRBD2. V gave up 4 bases and J gave up 8 bases; unmatched junction bases: 10. The germline V gene has CDR1 KGHSH and CDR2 LQKENI. The CDR3 contains 15 residues.

This clone was found once. V and J are TRBV24-1 and TRBJ2-7; 11 nucleotides match TRBD1. The germline gives CDR1 KGHDR, CDR2 SFDVKD. CDR3 length: 15 amino acids. Unmatched junction bases numbered 4, after V lost 6 bases and J lost 1 base. In DNA, the CDR3 is TGTGCCACCAGTCCCGGGACAGGGGGATCCTACGAGCAGTACTTC. Translated: CATSPGTGGSYEQYF.

V gene TRBV11-2 combines with J gene TRBJ2-3, with D maybe TRBD2 (5 bases). CDR1 is SGHAT and CDR2 is FQNNGV in the germline V gene. V dropped 2 bases and J dropped 2 bases, with 17 bases sitting between them. This CDR3 spans 17 amino acids. The CDR3 DNA reads TGTGCCAGCAGCTTAACTGATTCTAGCCTATCCACAGATACGCAGTATTTT. Translation gives CASSLTDSSLSTDTQYF.

The chain recombines TRBV7-8 with TRBJ2-1, with a tentative D call TRBD2 (6 bases). CDR3 length: 13 residues. V was trimmed by 0 bases and J by 7 bases, leaving 7 bases between them. Looked up from germline, CDR1 is SGHVS and CDR2 is FQNEAQ. The CDR3 bases are TGTGCCAGCAGCTTAGCGGGAGGAAATGAGCAGTTCTTC. Its protein product is CASSLAGGNEQFF.

V gene TRBV5-1 combines with J gene TRBJ2-7; 9 bases match TRBD2. Germline values: CDR1 SGHRS, CDR2 YFSETQ. Germline trimming cut 4 bases from V and 4 bases from J; bases unmatched to any gene: 9. The CDR3 has 15 residues. The CDR3 region has the DNA TGCGCCAGCAGCCCCCTCGGGACTAGCAAGTACGAGCAGTACTTC. Translated, it gives CASSPLGTSKYEQYF.

The chain combines TRBV4-1 with TRBJ1-4; TRBD1 matches 8 bases. CDR3 length equals 18 residues. V trimming: 0 bases; J trimming: 6 bases; junction bases outside the gene matches: 12. Germline V CDR1 and CDR2: MGHRA, YSYEKL. This CDR3 is CASSQDQGRGRRDEKLFF. Here the CDR3 DNA reads TGCGCCAGCAGCCAAGATCAGGGCAGGGGGCGACGCGATGAAAAACTGTTTTTT.

This chain uses TRBV5-1 with TRBJ2-5; D possibly corresponds to TRBD1 (5 bases). The CDR3 length is 13 residues. V lost 1 base and J 3 bases, leaving 7 bases between the germline ends. Germline V gives CDR1 SGHRS, CDR2 YFSETQ. The CDR3 DNA reads TGCGCCAGCAGCTTGCACAGGAAAGAGACCCAGTACTTC. Protein product: CASSLHRKETQYF.